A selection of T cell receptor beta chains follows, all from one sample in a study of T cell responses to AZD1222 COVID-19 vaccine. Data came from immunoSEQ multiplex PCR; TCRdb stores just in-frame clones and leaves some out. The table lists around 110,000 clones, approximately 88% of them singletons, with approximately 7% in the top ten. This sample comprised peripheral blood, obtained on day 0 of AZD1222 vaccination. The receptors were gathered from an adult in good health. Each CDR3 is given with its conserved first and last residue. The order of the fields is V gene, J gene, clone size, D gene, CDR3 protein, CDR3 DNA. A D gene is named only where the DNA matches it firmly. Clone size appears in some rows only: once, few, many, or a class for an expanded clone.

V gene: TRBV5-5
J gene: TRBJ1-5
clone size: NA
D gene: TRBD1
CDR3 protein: CASSLQGSPGQPQHF
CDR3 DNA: TGTGCCAGCAGTCTACAGGGGTCCCCCGGTCAGCCCCAGCATTTT

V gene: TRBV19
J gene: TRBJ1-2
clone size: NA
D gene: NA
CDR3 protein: CATSSREGAFGYTF
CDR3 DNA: TGTGCCACGTCATCGAGGGAAGGTGCATTTGGCTACACCTTC

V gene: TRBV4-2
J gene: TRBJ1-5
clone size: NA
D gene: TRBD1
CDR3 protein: CASSQADRGIVQPQHF
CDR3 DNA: TGTGCCAGCAGCCAAGCGGACAGGGGTATAGTGCAGCCCCAGCATTTT

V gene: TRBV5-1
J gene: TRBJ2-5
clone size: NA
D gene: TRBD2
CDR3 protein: CASYRTSGRDRETQYF
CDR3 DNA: TGCGCCAGCTACCGGACTAGCGGGAGGGATCGGGAGACCCAGTACTTC

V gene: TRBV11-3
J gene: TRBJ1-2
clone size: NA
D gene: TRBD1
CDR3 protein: CASSFDRGADGYTF
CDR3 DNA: TGTGCCAGCAGCTTTGACAGGGGGGCGGATGGCTACACCTTC

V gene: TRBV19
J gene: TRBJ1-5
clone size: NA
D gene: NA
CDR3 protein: CASSMISNQPQHF
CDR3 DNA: TGTGCCAGTAGTATGATCAGCAATCAGCCCCAGCATTTT

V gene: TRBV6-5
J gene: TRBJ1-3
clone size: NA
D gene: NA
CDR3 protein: CASRTGRSNTIYF
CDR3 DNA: TGTGCCAGCAGAACAGGGAGGTCCAACACCATATATTTT

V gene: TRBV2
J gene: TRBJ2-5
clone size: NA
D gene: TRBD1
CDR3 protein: CASRPGQGIETQYF
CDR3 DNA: TGTGCCAGCCGACCGGGACAGGGAATAGAGACCCAGTACTTC

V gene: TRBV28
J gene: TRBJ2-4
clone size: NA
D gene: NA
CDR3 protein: CASSLFTVAKNIQYF
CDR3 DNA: TGTGCCAGCAGTTTATTCACGGTAGCCAAAAACATTCAGTACTTC

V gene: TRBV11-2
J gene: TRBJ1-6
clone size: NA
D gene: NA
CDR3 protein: CASSWRENSPLHF
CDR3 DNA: TGTGCCAGCAGCTGGCGGGAAAATTCACCCCTCCACTTT

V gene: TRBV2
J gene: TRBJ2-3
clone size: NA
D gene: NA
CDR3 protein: CASELTEVTQYF
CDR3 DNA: TGTGCCAGCGAACTAACGGAGGTTACGCAGTATTTT

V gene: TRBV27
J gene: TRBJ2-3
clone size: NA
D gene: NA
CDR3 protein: CASSLGATAYF
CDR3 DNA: TGTGCCAGCAGTTTAGGTGCCACTGCGTATTTT

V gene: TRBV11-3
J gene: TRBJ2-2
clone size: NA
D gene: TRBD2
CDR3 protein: CASSPSAGGAGELFF
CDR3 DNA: TGTGCCAGCAGCCCTTCAGCGGGAGGGGCCGGGGAGCTGTTTTTT

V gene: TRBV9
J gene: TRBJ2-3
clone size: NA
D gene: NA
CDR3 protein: CASGGGQTDTQYF
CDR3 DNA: TGTGCCAGCGGCGGAGGACAGACAGATACGCAGTATTTT

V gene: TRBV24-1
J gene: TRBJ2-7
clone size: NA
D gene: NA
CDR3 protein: CATSDLWTVDEQYF
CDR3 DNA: TGTGCCACCAGTGACCTTTGGACAGTTGACGAGCAGTACTTC

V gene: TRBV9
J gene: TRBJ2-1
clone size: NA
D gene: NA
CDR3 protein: CASSVAGTGELGEQFF
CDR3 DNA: TGTGCCAGCAGCGTAGCTGGGACTGGAGAACTCGGTGAGCAGTTCTTC

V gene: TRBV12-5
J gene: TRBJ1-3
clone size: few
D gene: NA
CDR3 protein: CASEHRATGNTIYF
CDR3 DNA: TGTGCTAGCGAACACAGGGCTACTGGAAACACCATATATTTT

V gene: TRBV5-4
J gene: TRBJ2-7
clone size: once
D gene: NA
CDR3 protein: CASSPEVTSYEQYF
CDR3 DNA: TGTGCCAGCAGCCCAGAGGTGACCTCCTACGAGCAGTACTTC

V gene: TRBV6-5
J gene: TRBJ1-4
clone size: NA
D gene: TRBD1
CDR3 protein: CASSFQGAWSNEKLFF
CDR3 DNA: TGTGCCAGCAGTTTCCAGGGGGCCTGGTCTAATGAAAAACTGTTTTTT

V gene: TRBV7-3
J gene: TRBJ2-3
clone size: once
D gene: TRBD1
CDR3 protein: CASSPGTGTDTQYF
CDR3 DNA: TGTGCCAGCAGCCCCGGGACAGGCACAGATACGCAGTATTTT

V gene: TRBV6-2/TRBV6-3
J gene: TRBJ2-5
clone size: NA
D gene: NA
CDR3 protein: CASSYGGAGETQYF
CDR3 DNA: TGTGCCAGCAGTTATGGGGGGGCAGGAGAGACCCAGTACTTC

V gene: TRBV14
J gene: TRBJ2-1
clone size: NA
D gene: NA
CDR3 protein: CASSQDTYNEQFF
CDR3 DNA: TGTGCCAGCAGCCAAGATACCTACAATGAGCAGTTCTTC

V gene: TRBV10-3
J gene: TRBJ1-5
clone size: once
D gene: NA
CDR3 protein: CAIRGPQHF
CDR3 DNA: TGTGCCATCAGAGGGCCCCAGCATTTT

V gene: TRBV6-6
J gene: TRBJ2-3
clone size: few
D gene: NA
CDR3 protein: CASTPGVSQYF
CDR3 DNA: TGTGCCAGCACCCCCGGGGTTTCGCAGTATTTT

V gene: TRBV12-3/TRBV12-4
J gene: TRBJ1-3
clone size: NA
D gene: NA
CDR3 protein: CASSSSRGDTIYF
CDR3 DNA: TGTGCCAGCAGCTCGTCCCGTGGAGACACCATATATTTT

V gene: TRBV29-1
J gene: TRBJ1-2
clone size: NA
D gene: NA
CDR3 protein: CSAARGDNYGYTF
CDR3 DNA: TGCAGCGCCGCACGGGGAGATAACTATGGCTACACCTTC

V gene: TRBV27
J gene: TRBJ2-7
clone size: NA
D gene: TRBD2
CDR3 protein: CASSLASGSEQYF
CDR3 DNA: TGTGCCAGCAGTTTAGCTAGCGGGAGTGAGCAGTACTTC

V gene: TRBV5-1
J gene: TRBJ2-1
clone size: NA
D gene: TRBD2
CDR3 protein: CASSSLSGTYNEQFF
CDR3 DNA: TGCGCCAGCAGCTCGCTTAGCGGGACTTACAATGAGCAGTTCTTC